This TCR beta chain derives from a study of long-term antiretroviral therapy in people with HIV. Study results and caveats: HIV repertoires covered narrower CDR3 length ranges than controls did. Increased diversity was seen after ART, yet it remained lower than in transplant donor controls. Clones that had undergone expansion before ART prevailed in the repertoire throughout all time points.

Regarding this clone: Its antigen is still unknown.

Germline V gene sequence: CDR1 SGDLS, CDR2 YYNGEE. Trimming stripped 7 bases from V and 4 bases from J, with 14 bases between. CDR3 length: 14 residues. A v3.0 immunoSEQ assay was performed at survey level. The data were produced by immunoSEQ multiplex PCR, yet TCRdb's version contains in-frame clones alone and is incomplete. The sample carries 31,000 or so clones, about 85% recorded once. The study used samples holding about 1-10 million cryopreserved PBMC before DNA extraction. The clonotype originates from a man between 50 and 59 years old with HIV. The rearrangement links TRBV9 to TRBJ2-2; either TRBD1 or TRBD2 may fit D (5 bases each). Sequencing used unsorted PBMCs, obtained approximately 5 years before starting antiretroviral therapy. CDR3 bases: TGTGCCAGCCTGGGACGTTGGGGCACCGGGGAGCTGTTTTTT. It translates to CASLGRWGTGELFF.